This T cell receptor beta chain was profiled in a study of PD-L1 blockade in urothelial cancer. Points from the study as a whole: Better progression-free and overall survival followed lower pretreatment blood clonality.

A word on this clone: Its antigen is still unknown.

Time point in this sample: peripheral blood 6 weeks after treatment start. The CDR3 extends over 17 amino acids. CDR1 and CDR2 (germline): SGHRS, YFSETQ. Trimming removed 0 bases at V and 6 bases at J, with 21 bases between. Method: immunoSEQ multiplex PCR; TCRdb's copy keeps in-frame clones and lacks some. In the table there are 25,000 to 35,000 clones, roughly three quarters of which are singletons. The V call is TRBV5-1, the J call TRBJ2-5; TRBD1 is a possible D gene (6 bases). The specimen was PBMCs, collected around atezolizumab (anti-PD-L1) treatment. The TCR comes from a man in his sixties or seventies with urothelial cancer. The CDR3 loop is CASSLGILGGDVKTQYF. CDR3 sequence (DNA): TGCGCCAGCAGCTTGGGCATACTAGGGGGAGATGTAAAGACCCAGTACTTC.